The 19 T cell receptor beta chains in this list originate from one sample, sequenced in a study of CD8+ T cells in alopecia areata. Following extraction, RNA underwent reverse transcription to cDNA, which served as the sequencing template. The method was immunoSEQ multiplex PCR; TCRdb's version includes in-frame clones alone and lacks a portion of them. The table lists about 76,000 clones, around 61% of them singletons. Indicated treatment: oral pan-JAK inhibitor, 5-10 mg twice daily. Sequencing was performed on CD8+ T cells sorted from blood, taken at week 24, from a patient treated with tofacitinib. The receptors were sampled from a human donor with alopecia areata.

The table lists this clone with a few counts. This chain links TRBV7-9 with TRBJ2-1; 7 nucleotides align to TRBD1. V gave up 2 bases and J gave up 9 bases; unmatched junction bases: 7. Germline V lookup: CDR1 SEHNR, CDR2 FQNEAQ (reference sequence). The CDR3 is 14 residues long. CDR3 amino acids: CASSLIRGPGEQFF. The CDR3 DNA reads TGTGCCAGCAGCTTAATTAGGGGGCCCGGTGAGCAGTTCTTC.

This clone was seen a handful of times. The chain carries TRBV29-1 and TRBJ1-3; possibly TRBD1 for D (5 bases). Germline V gives CDR1 SQVTM, CDR2 ANQGSEA. The CDR3 sequence is 15 residues long. Between the trimmed V and J ends, which lost 6 bases and 2 bases, there was a span of 17 bases. The chain's CDR3 is CSVVVGGTPGNTIYF. CDR3 nucleotide sequence: TGCAGCGTGGTCGTGGGGGGGACTCCTGGAAACACCATATATTTT.

This clone is medium-sized within its sample. This chain links TRBV6-5 with TRBJ2-7, with TRBD1 identical over 9 bases. V was pared by 2 bases and J by 5 bases, with 7 bases of the junction left unmatched. CDR3 length: 15 amino acids. Germline V gene sequence: CDR1 MNHEY, CDR2 SVGAGI. In DNA, the CDR3 is TGTGCCAGCAGTTACGTAGGACAGGGGTTCGACGAGCAGTACTTC. The encoded protein is CASSYVGQGFDEQYF.

This clone was observed a few times. Other DNA sequences in the same sample also yield this CDR3. The chain has TRBV5-1 and TRBJ2-7; a weak D match, TRBD1 (5 bases). CDR1 and CDR2 (germline): SGHRS, YFSETQ. Trimming removed 0 bases at V and 1 base at J, with 5 bases between. The CDR3 has 13 amino acids. The CDR3 DNA follows: TGCGCCAGCAGCTTGGGACAGTCCTACGAGCAGTACTTC. Protein: CASSLGQSYEQYF.

V usage is TRBV30 and J usage is TRBJ2-3; TRBD1 aligns across 7 bases. The CDR3 sequence is 13 residues long. CDR1 is GTSNPN, CDR2 SVGIG, per germline (reference sequence). Trimming cost V 5 bases and J 6 bases; bases outside gene matches: 8. CDR3 residues: CAWGTVPGDTQYF. In DNA, the CDR3 is TGTGCCTGGGGGACAGTTCCGGGGGATACGCAGTATTTT.

The CDR3 protein is CASSWRDNEQFF. CDR3 sequence (DNA): TGTGCCAGCAGCTGGAGGGACAATGAGCAGTTCTTC. The chain recombines TRBV27 with TRBJ2-1, with D possibly TRBD2 on 6 matching bases. The length of the CDR3 is 12 residues. Trimming removed 6 bases from V and 5 bases from J, with 8 bases in between. Germline values: CDR1 MNHEY, CDR2 SMNVEV (reference sequence).

The CDR3 loop reads CASSRPDRGQEKLFF. DNA for the CDR3: TGTGCCAGCAGCCGCCCTGACAGGGGGCAGGAAAAACTGTTTTTT. The chain carries TRBV5-4 and TRBJ1-4; 10 nucleotides agree with TRBD1. Looked up from germline, CDR1 is SGHNT and CDR2 is YYREEE (reference sequence). V lost 4 bases, J lost 8 bases, and 8 bases stayed unmatched. The CDR3 totals 15 residues.

The genes are TRBV11-2 and TRBJ2-2; 7 nucleotides line up with TRBD2. The CDR3 covers 14 residues. The V gene's germline CDR1 is SGHAT and CDR2 FQNNGV. V was clipped by 4 bases and J by 3 bases; unmatched bases: 2. CDR3 in DNA: TGTGCCAGCAGCTCCAGCGGGGACACCGGGGAGCTGTTTTTT. The encoded protein is CASSSSGDTGELFF.

J is TRBJ2-1 and V is TRBV5-6; D ambiguous. Trimming took off 2 bases at V and 5 bases at J, with 8 bases between the two ends. The germline V gene encodes CDR1 SGHDT and CDR2 YYEEEE. The CDR3 runs 13 residues. The chain's CDR3 is CASSFGMNNEQFF. The CDR3 nucleotides read TGTGCCAGCAGCTTCGGAATGAACAATGAGCAGTTCTTC.

The V and J genes are TRBV9 and TRBJ1-1; 9 nucleotides agree with TRBD1. With 0 bases clipped from V and 3 bases from J, the junction kept 18 bases outside the gene matches. CDR3 length: 20 residues. In germline, CDR1 is SGDLS, CDR2 YYNGEE. The CDR3 nucleotides read TGTGCCAGCAGCGTAGAAACTGGGCCCGGGACAGGGAGAGGTGACACTGAAGCTTTCTTT. As protein: CASSVETGPGTGRGDTEAFF.

A few counts support this clone. The V call is TRBV6-6, the J call TRBJ2-1, with TRBD1 matching 7 bases. The V gene's germline CDR1 is MNHNY and CDR2 SVGAGI (reference sequence). The length of the CDR3 is 15 residues. Losses at the gene ends were 0 bases for V and 6 bases for J; bases not matched to a gene: 5. As DNA, the CDR3 is TGTGCCAGCAGTTACTCGACAGGGTGGTCCAATGAGCAGTTCTTC. It specifies CASSYSTGWSNEQFF.

This clone was seen a few times. This chain joins TRBV6-1 and TRBJ2-1; TRBD1 or TRBD2 may be the D gene (5 bases each). Trimming left V 7 bases short and J 7 bases short, with 11 bases between. Germline V lookup: CDR1 MNHNS, CDR2 SASEGT. CDR3 size: 12 residues. The chain's CDR3 is CASTHGTNEQFF. The CDR3, as DNA: TGTGCCAGCACCCACGGGACGAATGAGCAGTTCTTC.

The chain joins TRBV27 to TRBJ1-2; possible D gene TRBD1, 6 bases. CDR1 and CDR2 (germline): MNHEY, SMNVEV (reference sequence). V shed 10 bases and J shed 0 bases, with 9 bases lying between them. The CDR3 is made up of 12 amino acids. The CDR3 region is CATRGANYGYTF. The CDR3 coding sequence is TGTGCCACCAGGGGAGCTAACTATGGCTACACCTTC.

V is TRBV4-3 and J is TRBJ2-7; 11 positions agree with TRBD2. V dropped 4 bases and J dropped 3; count of bases not matched to a gene: 5. The CDR3 is 15 residues long. The germline gives CDR1 LGHNA, CDR2 YSLEER. As DNA, the CDR3 is TGCGCCAGCAGCCCCGGGACTAGCGGTAACTACGAGCAGTACTTC. Protein product: CASSPGTSGNYEQYF.

The sample holds a few counts of this clone. This chain uses TRBV28 with TRBJ1-1, with a weak D call TRBD1 (5 bases). The CDR3 covers 15 residues. Trimming left V 5 bases short and J 4 bases short, with 17 bases between. Looked up from germline, CDR1 is MDHEN and CDR2 is SYDVKM. As DNA, the CDR3 is TGTGCCAGCAGTGACCCGGGTCAGGGCTTCACTGAAGCTTTCTTT. Protein sequence: CASSDPGQGFTEAFF.

This chain links TRBV13 with TRBJ2-1, with 7 bases aligning to TRBD1. From germline, CDR1 is PRHDT and CDR2 FYEKMQ (reference sequence). The V and J ends lost 1 base and 3 bases, in that order; junction bases with no gene match: 9. This CDR3 contains 17 residues. The CDR3 DNA is TGTGCCAGCAGCTTAGAGGGGGACAGCCACTACTACAATGAGCAGTTCTTC. Its translation: CASSLEGDSHYYNEQFF.

The rearrangement uses TRBV19 and TRBJ2-3, with 9 bases fitting TRBD1. Per the germline V gene, CDR1 is LNHDA and CDR2 is SQIVND (reference sequence). CDR3 length: 16 residues. V lost 5 bases and J lost 1; bases outside the gene matches: 7. CDR3 coding DNA: TGTGCCAGTAGTGACCGGGACAGGGACGGCACAGATACGCAGTATTTT. This sequence encodes CASSDRDRDGTDTQYF.

The rearrangement links TRBV5-1 to TRBJ2-7; D possibly uses TRBD1 or TRBD2 (5 bases each). The V gene's germline CDR1 is SGHRS and CDR2 YFSETQ. The CDR3 is 13 amino acids. V was cut by 4 bases and J by 2 bases, with 10 bases left in between. The CDR3, as DNA: TGCGCCAGCAGCCCCCGGGGCACCTACGAGCAGTACTTC. It specifies CASSPRGTYEQYF.

This chain uses TRBV27 with TRBJ2-7; the D is unclear. The CDR3 length is 14 residues. Trimming stripped 6 bases from V and 0 bases from J, with 12 bases between. The germline V gene encodes CDR1 MNHEY and CDR2 SMNVEV (reference sequence). The CDR3 region is CASRAWDPSYEQYF. The CDR3 DNA reads as TGTGCCAGCAGGGCTTGGGATCCCTCCTACGAGCAGTACTTC.